This T cell receptor (beta chain) was recovered during a study of post-analysis software for immune sequencing data. The wider study: As for disease course, relapsing-remitting, secondary progressive and progressive-relapsing multiple sclerosis were all included. Study-wide points: By F measure, samples from a shared preparation batch strongly co-clustered. Roughly five TRBV segments were significantly more frequent in patients than in controls. TRBV5-6, TRBV5-1 and TRBV20-1 were among these segments.

Note on this clonotype: The antigen remains undetermined. An end of the junction does not agree with germline; a read error may underlie this.

TCR beta cDNA libraries included unique molecular identifiers. Each sample of about 0.9 to 11 million input T cells yielded 500,000 or so cDNA molecules, so each molecule approximated one T cell. In TCRdb, the PCR reads were re-called with MiXCR into one record per CDR3 protein. This sample has some 890,000 distinct CDR3 sequences; about 57% occur once, and the top ten carry 4.6%. Germline V CDR1 and CDR2: SGHRS, YFSETQ. The CDR3 has 14 amino acids. This chain links TRBV5-1 with TRBJ1-6; 7 bases fit TRBD1. Sequencing was carried out using blood. This clonotype was obtained from a girl between 10 and 17 years old with multiple sclerosis. CDR3 sequence (DNA): TGCGCCGGCAGCCTCGGGACAGAGACTTCACCCCTCCACTTT. Amino acids: CAGSLGTETSPLHF.